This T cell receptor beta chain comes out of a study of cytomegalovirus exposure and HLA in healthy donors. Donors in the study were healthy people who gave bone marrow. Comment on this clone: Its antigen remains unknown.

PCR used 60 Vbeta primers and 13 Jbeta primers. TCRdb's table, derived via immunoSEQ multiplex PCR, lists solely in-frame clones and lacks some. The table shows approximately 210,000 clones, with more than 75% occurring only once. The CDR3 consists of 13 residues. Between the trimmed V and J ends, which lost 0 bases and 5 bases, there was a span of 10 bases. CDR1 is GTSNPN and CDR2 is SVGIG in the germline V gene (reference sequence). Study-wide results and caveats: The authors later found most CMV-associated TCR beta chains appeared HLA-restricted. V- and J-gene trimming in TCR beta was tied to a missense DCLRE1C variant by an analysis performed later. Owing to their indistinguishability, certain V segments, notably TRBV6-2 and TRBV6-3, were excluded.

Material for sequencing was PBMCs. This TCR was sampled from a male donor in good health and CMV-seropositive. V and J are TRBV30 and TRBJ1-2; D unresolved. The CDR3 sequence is CAWSVQSGYGYTF. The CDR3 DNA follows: TGTGCCTGGAGTGTACAATCCGGGTATGGCTACACCTTC. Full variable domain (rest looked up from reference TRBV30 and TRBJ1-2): SQTIHQWPATLVQPVGSPLSLECTVEGTSNPNLYWYRQAAGRGLQLLFYSVGIGQISSEVPQNLSASRPQDRQFILSSKKLLLSDSGFYLCAWSVQSGYGYTFGSGTRLTVV.